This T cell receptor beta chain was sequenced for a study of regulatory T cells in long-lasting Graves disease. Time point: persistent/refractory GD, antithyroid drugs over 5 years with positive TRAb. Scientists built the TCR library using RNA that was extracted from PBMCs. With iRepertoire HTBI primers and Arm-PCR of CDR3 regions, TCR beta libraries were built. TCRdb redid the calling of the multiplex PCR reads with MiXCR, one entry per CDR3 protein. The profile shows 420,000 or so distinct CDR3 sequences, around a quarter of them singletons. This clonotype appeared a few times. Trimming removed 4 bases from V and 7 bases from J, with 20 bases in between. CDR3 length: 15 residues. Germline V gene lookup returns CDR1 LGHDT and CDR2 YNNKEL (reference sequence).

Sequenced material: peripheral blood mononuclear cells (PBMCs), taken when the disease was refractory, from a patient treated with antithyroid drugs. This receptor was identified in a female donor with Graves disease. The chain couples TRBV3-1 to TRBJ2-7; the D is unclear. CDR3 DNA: TGTGCCAGCAGCCCAAGTGAGAGGCATCCGCGTGAGCAGTACTTC. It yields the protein CASSPSERHPREQYF.